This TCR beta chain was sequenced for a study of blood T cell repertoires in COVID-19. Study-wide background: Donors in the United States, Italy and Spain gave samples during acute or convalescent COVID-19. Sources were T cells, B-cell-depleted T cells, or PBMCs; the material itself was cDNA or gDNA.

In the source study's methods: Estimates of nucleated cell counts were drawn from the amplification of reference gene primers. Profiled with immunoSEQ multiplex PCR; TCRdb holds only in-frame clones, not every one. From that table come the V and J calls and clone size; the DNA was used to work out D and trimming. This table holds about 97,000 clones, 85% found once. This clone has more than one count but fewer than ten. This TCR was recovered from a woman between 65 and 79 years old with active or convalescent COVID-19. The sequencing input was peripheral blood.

CDR3: CARSLAAGLAGEWYEQYF. The CDR3 DNA follows: TGTGCCAGAAGCTTGGCCGCGGGACTAGCGGGAGAATGGTACGAGCAGTACTTC. J is TRBJ2-7 and V is TRBV5-3, with 14 bases identical to TRBD2. TRBV5-3 has ORF status, its function being uncertain. J was trimmed by 4 bases and V by 0 bases; bases with no gene match: 9. The CDR3 extends over 18 amino acids.